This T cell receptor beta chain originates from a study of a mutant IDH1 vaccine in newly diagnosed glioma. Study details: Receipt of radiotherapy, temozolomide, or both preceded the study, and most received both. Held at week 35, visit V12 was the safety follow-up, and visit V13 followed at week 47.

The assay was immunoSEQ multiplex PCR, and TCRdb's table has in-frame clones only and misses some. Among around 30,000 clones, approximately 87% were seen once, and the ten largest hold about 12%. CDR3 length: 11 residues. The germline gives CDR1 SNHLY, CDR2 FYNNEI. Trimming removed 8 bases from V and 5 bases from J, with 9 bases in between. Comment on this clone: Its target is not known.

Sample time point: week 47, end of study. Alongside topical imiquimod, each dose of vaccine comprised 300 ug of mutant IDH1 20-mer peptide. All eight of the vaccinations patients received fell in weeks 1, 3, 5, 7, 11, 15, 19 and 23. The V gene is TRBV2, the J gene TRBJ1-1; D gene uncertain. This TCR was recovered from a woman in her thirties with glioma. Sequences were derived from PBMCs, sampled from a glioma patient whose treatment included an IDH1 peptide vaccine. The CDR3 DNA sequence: TGTGCCAGCGCTCCGGGAACTGAAGCTTTCTTT. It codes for CASAPGTEAFF.